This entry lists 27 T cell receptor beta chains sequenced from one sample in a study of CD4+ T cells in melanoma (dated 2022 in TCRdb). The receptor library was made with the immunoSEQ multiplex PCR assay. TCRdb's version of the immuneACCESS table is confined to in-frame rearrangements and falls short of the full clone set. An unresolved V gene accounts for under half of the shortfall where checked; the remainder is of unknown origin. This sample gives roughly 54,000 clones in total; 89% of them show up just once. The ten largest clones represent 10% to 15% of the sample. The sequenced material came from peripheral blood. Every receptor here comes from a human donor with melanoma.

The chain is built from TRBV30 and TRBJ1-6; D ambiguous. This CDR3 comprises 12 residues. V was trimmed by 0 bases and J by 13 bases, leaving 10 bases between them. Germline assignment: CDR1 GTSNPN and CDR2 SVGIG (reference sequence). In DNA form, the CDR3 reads TGTGCCTGGAGTGTATTGGAGCGGCCCCTCCACTTT. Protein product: CAWSVLERPLHF.

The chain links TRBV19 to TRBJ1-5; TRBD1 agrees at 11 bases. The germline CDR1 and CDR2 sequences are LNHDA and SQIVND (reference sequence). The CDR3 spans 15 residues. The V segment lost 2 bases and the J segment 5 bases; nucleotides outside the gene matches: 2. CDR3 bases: TGTGCCAGTAGTATACGGACAGGGGGCCATCAGCCCCAGCATTTT. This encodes CASSIRTGGHQPQHF.

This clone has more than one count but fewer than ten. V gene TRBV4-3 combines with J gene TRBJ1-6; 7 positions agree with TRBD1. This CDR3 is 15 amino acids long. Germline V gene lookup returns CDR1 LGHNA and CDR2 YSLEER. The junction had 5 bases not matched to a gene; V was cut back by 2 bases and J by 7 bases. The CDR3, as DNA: TGCGCCAGCAGCCAATACCCGGGACAGAATTCACCCCTCCACTTT. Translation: CASSQYPGQNSPLHF.

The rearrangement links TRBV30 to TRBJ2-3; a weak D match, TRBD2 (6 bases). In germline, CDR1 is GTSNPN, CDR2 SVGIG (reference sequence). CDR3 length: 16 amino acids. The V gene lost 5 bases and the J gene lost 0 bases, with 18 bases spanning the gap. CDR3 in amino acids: CAWLSGGPLSTDTQYF. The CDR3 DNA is TGTGCCTGGCTATCCGGGGGTCCTCTTAGCACAGATACGCAGTATTTT.

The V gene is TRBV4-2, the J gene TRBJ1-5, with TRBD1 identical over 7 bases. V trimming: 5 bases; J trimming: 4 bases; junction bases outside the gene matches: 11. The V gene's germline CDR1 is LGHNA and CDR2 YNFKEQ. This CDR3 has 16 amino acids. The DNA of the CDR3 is TGTGCCAGCAGCGCGGGGACCACAGGGGTAAATCAGCCCCAGCATTTT. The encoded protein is CASSAGTTGVNQPQHF.

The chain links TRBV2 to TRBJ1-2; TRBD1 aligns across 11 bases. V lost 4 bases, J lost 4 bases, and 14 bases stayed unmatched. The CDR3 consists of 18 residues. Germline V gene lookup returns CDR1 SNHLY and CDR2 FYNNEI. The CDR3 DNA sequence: TGTGCCAGCAGTGCCGTTAGTGGACAGGGGGCGCTTGGCTATGGCTACACCTTC. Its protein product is CASSAVSGQGALGYGYTF.

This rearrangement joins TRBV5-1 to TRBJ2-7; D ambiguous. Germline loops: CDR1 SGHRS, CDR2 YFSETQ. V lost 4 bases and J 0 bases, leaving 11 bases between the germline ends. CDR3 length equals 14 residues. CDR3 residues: CASSPSLSSYEQYF. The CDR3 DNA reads TGCGCCAGCAGCCCCTCACTGAGCTCCTACGAGCAGTACTTC.

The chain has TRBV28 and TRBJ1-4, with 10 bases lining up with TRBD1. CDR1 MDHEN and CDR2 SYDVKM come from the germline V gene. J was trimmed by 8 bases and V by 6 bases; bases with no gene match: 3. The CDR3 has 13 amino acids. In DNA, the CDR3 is TGTGCCAGCAGGCCGGGACAGGGGGAAAAACTGTTTTTT. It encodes CASRPGQGEKLFF.

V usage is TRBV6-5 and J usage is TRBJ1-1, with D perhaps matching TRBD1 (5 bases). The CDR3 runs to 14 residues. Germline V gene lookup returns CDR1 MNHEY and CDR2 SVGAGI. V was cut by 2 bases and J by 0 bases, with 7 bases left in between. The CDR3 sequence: CASSYRGLNTEAFF. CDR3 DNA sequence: TGTGCCAGCAGTTACAGGGGATTGAACACTGAAGCTTTCTTT.

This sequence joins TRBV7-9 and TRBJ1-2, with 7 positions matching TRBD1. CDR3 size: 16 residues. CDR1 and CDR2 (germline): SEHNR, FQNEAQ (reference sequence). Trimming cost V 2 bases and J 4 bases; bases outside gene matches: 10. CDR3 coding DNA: TGTGCCAGCAGCTTACTAACGACAGGGATCCGCTATGGCTACACCTTC. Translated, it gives CASSLLTTGIRYGYTF.

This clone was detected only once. The CDR3 coding sequence is TGTGCCAGCAGTTACTCAGGGCGGGGGAACACAGATACGCAGTATTTT. This translates into CASSYSGRGNTDTQYF. J is TRBJ2-3 and V is TRBV6-5; TRBD2 matches at 7 bases. Germline V gives CDR1 MNHEY, CDR2 SVGAGI. CDR3 length: 16 residues. V was pared by 0 bases and J by 2 bases, with 5 bases of the junction left unmatched.

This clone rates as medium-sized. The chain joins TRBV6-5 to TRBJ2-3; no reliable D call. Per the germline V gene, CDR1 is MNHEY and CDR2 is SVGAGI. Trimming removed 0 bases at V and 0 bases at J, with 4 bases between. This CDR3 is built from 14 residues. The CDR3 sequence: CASSYSPSTDTQYF. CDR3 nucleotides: TGTGCCAGCAGTTACTCGCCTAGCACAGATACGCAGTATTTT.

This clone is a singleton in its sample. Here the CDR3 reads CASSRVLAGIPTDTQYF. For the CDR3, the DNA is TGCGCCAGCAGCCGCGTACTAGCGGGGATACCCACAGATACGCAGTATTTT. The J gene is TRBJ2-3, the V gene TRBV4-1; TRBD2 matches at 10 bases. The V and J ends lost 4 bases and 2 bases, in that order; junction bases with no gene match: 9. The germline V gene has CDR1 MGHRA and CDR2 YSYEKL. There are 17 residues in the CDR3.

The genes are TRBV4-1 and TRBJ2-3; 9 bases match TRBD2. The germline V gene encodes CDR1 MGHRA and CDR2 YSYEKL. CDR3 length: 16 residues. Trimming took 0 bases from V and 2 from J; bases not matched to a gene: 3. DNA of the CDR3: TGCGCCAGCAGCCAAGACGGCGGGGGGGCCACAGATACGCAGTATTTT. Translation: CASSQDGGGATDTQYF.

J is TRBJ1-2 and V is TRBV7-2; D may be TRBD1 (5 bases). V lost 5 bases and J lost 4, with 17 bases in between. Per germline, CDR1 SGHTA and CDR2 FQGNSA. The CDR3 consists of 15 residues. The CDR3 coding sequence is TGTGCCAGCAGCCGGGACCCTGAAGGGGTCTATGGCTACACCTTC. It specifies CASSRDPEGVYGYTF.

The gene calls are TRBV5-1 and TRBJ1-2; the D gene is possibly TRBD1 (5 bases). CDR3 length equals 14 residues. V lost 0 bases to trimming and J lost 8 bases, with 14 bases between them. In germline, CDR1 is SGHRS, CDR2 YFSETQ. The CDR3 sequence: CASSLESGMRGYTF. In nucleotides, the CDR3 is TGCGCCAGCAGCTTGGAGTCAGGGATGAGGGGCTACACCTTC.

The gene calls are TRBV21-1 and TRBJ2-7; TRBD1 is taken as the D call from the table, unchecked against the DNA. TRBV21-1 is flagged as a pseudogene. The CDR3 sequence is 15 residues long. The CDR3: CASALLVRGRYEQYF. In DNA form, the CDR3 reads TGTGCCAGCGCCCTTCTGGTTAGGGGTCGGTACGAGCAGTACTTC.

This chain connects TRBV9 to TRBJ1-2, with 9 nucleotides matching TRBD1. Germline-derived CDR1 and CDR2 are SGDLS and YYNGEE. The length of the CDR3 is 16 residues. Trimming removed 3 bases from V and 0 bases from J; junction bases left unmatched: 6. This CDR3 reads CASSETTGGPNYGYTF. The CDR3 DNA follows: TGTGCCAGCAGCGAGACCACAGGGGGCCCTAACTATGGCTACACCTTC.

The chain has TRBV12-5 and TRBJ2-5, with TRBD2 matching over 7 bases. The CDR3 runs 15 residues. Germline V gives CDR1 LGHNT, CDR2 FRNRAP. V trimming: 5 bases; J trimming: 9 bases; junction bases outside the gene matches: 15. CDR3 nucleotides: TGTGCTAGTGGTACCCCTGCGGGGGACGACCTGCCCCAGTACTTC. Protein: CASGTPAGDDLPQYF.

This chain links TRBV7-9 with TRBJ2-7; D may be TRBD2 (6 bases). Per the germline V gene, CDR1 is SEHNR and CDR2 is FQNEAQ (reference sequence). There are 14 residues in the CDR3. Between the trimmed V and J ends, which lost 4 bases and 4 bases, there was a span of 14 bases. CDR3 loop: CASSSRDSAYEQYF. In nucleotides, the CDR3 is TGTGCCAGCAGCTCCCGGGACTCCGCATACGAGCAGTACTTC.

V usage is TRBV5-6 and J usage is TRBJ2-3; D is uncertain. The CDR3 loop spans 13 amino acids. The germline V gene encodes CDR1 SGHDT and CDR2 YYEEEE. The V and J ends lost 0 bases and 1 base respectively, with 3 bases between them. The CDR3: CASSLGGTDTQYF. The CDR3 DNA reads TGTGCCAGCAGCTTGGGGGGCACAGATACGCAGTATTTT.

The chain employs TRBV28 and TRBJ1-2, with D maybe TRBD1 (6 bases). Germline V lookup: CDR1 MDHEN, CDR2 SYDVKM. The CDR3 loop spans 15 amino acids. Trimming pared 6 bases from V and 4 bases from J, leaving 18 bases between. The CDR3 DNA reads TGTGCCAGCAGGCAACAACCAGGGGCCGTCTATGGCTACACCTTC. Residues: CASRQQPGAVYGYTF.

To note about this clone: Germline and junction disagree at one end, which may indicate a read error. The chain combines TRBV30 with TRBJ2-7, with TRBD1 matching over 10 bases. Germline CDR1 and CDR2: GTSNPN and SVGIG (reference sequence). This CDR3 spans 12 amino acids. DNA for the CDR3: TGTGCCTGGAGTTGGGACAGGGGCGAGCAGTGCTTC. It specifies CAWSWDRGEQCF.

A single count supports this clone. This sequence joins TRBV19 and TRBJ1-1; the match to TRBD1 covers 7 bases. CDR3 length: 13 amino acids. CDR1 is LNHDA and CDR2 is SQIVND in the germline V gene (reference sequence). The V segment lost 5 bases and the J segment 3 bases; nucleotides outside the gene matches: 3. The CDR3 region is CASSLQGYTEAFF. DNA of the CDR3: TGTGCCAGTAGTCTACAGGGGTACACTGAAGCTTTCTTT.

CDR3 loop: CAWSQWQFHTGELFF. The CDR3, as DNA: TGTGCCTGGAGTCAATGGCAGTTCCACACCGGGGAGCTGTTTTTT. The V and J genes are TRBV30 and TRBJ2-2; D is undetermined. CDR3 length: 15 amino acids. Germline V gives CDR1 GTSNPN, CDR2 SVGIG (reference sequence). Trimming removed 2 bases at V and 3 bases at J, with 13 bases between.

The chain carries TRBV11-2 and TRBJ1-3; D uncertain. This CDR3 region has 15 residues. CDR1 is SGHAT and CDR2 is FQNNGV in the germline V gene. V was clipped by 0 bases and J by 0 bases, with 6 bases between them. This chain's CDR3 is CASSLEAVSGNTIYF. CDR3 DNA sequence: TGTGCCAGCAGCTTAGAGGCCGTCTCTGGAAACACCATATATTTT.

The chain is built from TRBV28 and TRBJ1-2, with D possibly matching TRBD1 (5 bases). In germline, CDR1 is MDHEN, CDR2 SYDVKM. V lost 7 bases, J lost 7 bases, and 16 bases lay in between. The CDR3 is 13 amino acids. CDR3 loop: CASTLHRGVGYTF. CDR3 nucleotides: TGTGCCAGCACGTTACACAGAGGGGTTGGCTACACCTTC.